Listed below are T cell receptor beta chains from one sample, sequenced in a study of T cell responses to AZD1222 COVID-19 vaccine. The assay was immunoSEQ multiplex PCR, and TCRdb's table has in-frame clones only and misses some. The data hold roughly 150,000 clones, with approximately 91% observed a single time. The specimen was peripheral blood, collected 28 days after the second AZD1222 dose. The receptors come from an adult who received the AZD1222 COVID-19 vaccine. CDR3s include the opening cysteine and the closing phenylalanine or tryptophan.

V	J	CDR3
TRBV28	TRBJ2-7	CATSNGAQNSYEQYF
TRBV11-3	TRBJ2-7	CASSPGEQYF
TRBV19	TRBJ1-5	CASSRQNNQPQHF
TRBV27	TRBJ2-3	CASSWGAGVEDTQYF
TRBV5-1	TRBJ2-2	CASSLPGSSWTGELFF
TRBV4-1	TRBJ1-2	CASSQVVVNYGYTF
TRBV9	TRBJ2-5	CASSPTSGRSQETQYF
TRBV29-1	TRBJ2-1	CSAAMGVYNEQFF
TRBV25-1	TRBJ2-5	CASSDRVVETQYF
TRBV9	TRBJ1-5	CASSPREGVGQPQHF